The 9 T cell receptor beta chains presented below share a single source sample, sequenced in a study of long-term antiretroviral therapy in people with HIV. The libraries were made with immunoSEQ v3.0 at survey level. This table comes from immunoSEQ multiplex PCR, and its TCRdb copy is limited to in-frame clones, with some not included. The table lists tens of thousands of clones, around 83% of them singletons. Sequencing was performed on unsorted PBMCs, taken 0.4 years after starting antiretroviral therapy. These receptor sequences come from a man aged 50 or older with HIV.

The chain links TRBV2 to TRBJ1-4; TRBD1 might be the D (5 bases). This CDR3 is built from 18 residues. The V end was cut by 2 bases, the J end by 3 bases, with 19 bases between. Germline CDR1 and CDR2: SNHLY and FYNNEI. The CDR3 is CASSEWGSPRLPNEKLFF. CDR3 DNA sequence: TGTGCCAGCAGTGAATGGGGCAGCCCGAGACTCCCTAATGAAAAACTGTTTTTT. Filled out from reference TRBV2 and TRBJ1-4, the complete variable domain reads EPEVTQTPSHQVTQMGQEVILRCVPISNHLYFYWYRQILGQKVEFLVSFYNNEISEKSEIFDDQFSVERPDGSNFTLKIRSTKLEDSAMYFCASSEWGSPRLPNEKLFFGSGTQLSVL.

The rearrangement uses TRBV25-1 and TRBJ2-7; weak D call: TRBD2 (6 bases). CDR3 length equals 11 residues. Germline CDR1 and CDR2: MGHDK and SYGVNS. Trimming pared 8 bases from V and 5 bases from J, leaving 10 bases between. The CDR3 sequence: CASGGIHEQYF. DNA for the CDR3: TGTGCCAGCGGGGGGATACACGAGCAGTACTTC.

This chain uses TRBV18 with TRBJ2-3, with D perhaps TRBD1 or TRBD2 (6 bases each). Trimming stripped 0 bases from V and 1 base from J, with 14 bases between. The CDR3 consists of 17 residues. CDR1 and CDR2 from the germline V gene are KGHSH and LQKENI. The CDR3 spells CASSPPRRGAGTDTQYF. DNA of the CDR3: TGTGCCAGCTCACCACCAAGGAGGGGGGCCGGCACAGATACGCAGTATTTT.

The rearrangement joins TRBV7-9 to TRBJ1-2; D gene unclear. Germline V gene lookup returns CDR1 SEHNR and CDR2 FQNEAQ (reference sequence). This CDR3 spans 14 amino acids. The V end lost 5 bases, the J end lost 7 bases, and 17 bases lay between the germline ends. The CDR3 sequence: CASSPPPGRTGYTF. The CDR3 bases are TGTGCCAGCAGCCCCCCCCCGGGAAGGACTGGCTACACCTTC.

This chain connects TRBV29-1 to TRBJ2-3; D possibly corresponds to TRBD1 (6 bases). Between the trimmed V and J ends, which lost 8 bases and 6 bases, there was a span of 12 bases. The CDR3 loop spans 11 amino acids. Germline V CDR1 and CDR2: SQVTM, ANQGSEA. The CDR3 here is CSITGLDTQYF. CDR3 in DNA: TGCAGCATTACAGGGCTGGATACGCAGTATTTT.

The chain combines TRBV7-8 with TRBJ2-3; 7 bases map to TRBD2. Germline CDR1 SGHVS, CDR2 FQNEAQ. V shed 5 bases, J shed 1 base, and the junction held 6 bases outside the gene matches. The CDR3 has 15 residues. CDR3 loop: CASSMGGAGTDTQYF. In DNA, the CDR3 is TGTGCCAGCAGCATGGGAGGGGCGGGCACAGATACGCAGTATTTT. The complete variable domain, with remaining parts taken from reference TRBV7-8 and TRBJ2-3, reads GAGVSQSPRYKVAKRGQDVALRCDPISGHVSLFWYQQALGQGPEFLTYFQNEAQLDKSGLPSDRFFAERPEGSVSTLKIQRTQQEDSAVYLCASSMGGAGTDTQYFGPGTRLTVL.

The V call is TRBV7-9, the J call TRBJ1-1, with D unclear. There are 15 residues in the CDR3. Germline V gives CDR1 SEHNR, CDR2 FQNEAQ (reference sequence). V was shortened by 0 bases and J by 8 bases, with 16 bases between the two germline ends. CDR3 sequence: CASSLAVATFEEAFF. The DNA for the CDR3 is TGTGCCAGCAGCTTAGCTGTGGCCACCTTTGAAGAAGCTTTCTTT.

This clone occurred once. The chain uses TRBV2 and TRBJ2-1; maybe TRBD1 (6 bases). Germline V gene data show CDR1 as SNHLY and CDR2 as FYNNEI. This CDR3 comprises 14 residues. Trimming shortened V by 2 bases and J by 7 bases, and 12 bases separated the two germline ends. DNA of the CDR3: TGTGCCAGCAGTGAATGGGCTAGGGGGAATGAGCAGTTCTTC. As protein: CASSEWARGNEQFF.

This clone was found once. CDR3 in amino acids: CASQGALGTEAFF. In DNA, the CDR3 is TGCGCCAGCCAAGGAGCCTTAGGAACTGAAGCTTTCTTT. The J gene is TRBJ1-1, the V gene TRBV5-1, with unresolved D. From germline, CDR1 is SGHRS and CDR2 YFSETQ. The CDR3 consists of 13 residues. Trimming took 7 bases from V and 5 from J, leaving 15 bases between them.